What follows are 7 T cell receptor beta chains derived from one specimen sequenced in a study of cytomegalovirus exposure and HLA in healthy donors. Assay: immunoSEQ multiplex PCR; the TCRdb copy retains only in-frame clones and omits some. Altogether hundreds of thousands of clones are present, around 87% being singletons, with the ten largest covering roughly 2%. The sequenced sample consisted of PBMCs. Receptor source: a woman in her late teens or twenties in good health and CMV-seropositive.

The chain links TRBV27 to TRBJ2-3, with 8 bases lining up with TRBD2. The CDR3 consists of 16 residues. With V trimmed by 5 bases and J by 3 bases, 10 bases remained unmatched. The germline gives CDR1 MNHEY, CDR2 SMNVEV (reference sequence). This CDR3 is CASSPVSASGTDTQYF. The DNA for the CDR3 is TGTGCCAGCAGTCCCGTCTCAGCTAGCGGGACAGATACGCAGTATTTT.

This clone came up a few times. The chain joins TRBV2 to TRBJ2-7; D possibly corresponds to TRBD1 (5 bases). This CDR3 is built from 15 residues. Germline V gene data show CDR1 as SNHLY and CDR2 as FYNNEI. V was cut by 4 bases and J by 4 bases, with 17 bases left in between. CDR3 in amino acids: CASSVGHLSGYEQYF. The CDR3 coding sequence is TGTGCCAGCAGTGTCGGACACCTGAGTGGGTACGAGCAGTACTTC.

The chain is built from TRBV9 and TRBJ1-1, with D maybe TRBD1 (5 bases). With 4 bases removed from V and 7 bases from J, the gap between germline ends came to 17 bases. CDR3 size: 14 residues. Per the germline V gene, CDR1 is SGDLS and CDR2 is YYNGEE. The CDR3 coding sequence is TGTGCCAGCAGCCCCCGCGGGGGTAGGGATGAAGCTTTCTTT. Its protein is CASSPRGGRDEAFF.

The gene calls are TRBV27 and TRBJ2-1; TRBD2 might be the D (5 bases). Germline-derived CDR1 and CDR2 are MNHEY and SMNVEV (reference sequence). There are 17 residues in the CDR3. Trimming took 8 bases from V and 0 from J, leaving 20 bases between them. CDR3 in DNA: TGTGCCAGCCGTCTCCGCCAGCGGAGGAGCTCCTACAATGAGCAGTTCTTC. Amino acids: CASRLRQRRSSYNEQFF.

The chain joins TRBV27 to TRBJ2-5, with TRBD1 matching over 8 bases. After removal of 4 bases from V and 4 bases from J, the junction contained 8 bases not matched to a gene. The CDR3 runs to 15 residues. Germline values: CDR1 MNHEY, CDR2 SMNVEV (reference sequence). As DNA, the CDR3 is TGTGCCAGCAGTTCCTGGCAGGGGGCGAGAGAGACCCAGTACTTC. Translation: CASSSWQGARETQYF.

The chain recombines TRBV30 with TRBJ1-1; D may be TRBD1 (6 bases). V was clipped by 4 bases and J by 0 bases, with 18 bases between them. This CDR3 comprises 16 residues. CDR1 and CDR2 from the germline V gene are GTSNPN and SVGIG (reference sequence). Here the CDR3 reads CAWTPTGSPLNTEAFF. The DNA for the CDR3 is TGTGCCTGGACCCCAACAGGGAGCCCCTTGAACACTGAAGCTTTCTTT.

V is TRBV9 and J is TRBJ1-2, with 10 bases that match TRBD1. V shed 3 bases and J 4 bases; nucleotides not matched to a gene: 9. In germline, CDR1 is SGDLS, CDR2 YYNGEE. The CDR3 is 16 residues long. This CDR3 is CASSGLLGQGGYGYTF. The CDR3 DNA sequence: TGTGCCAGCAGCGGGCTCCTTGGACAGGGGGGCTATGGCTACACCTTC.